This TCR beta chain was captured in a study of T cell repertoires in cytomegalovirus infection (dated 2019 in TCRdb). About the full investigation: Because public TCR beta signatures pointed to carriage of CMV infection together with the matching HLA type, the HLA type of each donor mattered for the analysis. The paper's findings and limits, for the study overall: The ex vivo response was dominated by HLA-C-restricted CMV-specific TCR beta clonotypes, which also provided the single most frequent clonotype in two of eight donors. Carriers of CMV infection plus the relevant HLA type were discriminated by the cumulative frequency of public TCR beta family members in the study cohort and in an independent 352-donor cohort.

This clonotype appeared many times. Its target antigen remains unknown. Base qualities are not recorded, but no much larger clone differs from it by a single base. Reads for this sample came from an Illumina HiSeq 1500. Using fastp trimming at Q25 and MiXCR clonotype assembly, TCRdb reanalyzed the public sequencing data and kept in-frame beta chains. Merged by CDR3 protein, the rows form single entries marked with the most common genes and DNA. Present in this sample are a few hundred thousand distinct CDR3 sequences, roughly 13% of which were seen just once. Roughly 8.9% of the sample is held by the ten biggest clonotypes. At the junction V is shortened by 3 bases and J by 0 bases; bases outside the gene matches: 4. The CDR3 starts with the cysteine, ends with the phenylalanine, and has 16 residues. The read is trimmed to its CDR3 DNA, 48 bases read in frame from base 1.

The rearrangement combines TRBV12-3 or TRBV12-4 with TRBJ2-2; TRBD2 lines up with 7 middle nucleotides. This receptor was taken from a human donor in good health (CMV status not recorded). Some clones in this sample may be carry-over from other donors' samples. The sample taken for sequencing was PBMCs. The DNA is as follows: TGTGCCAGCAGTTTGCCGGGACTAACGAACACCGGGGAGCTGTTTTTT. Its translation reads: CASSLPGLTNTGELFF.